The 27 T cell receptor beta chains presented below share a single source sample, sequenced in a study of blood T cell repertoires in COVID-19. The data were produced by immunoSEQ multiplex PCR, yet TCRdb's version contains in-frame clones alone and is incomplete. The table shows just over 300,000 clones, with roughly 86% occurring only once. What was sequenced was peripheral blood. The origin of the receptors is a woman in her twenties or thirties with COVID-19, enrolled during active disease.

The chain is built from TRBV13 and TRBJ2-7; 9 nucleotides agree with TRBD1. V lost 7 bases, J lost 0 bases, and 7 bases stayed unmatched. The CDR3 contains 15 residues. Germline-derived CDR1 and CDR2 are PRHDT and FYEKMQ (reference sequence). The CDR3 is CASTSETGGSYEQYF. The CDR3 DNA follows: TGTGCCAGCACGTCAGAGACAGGGGGCTCCTACGAGCAGTACTTC.

This chain joins TRBV6-5 and TRBJ2-7, with D unresolved. Germline V gene sequence: CDR1 MNHEY, CDR2 SVGAGI. CDR3 size: 14 residues. The germline V and J ends were trimmed by 5 bases and 2 bases, with 13 bases remaining between them. The DNA of the CDR3 is TGTGCCAGCAGTCCCGACCGAGGTCCCTACGAGCAGTACGTC. Translated: CASSPDRGPYEQYV.

The chain is built from TRBV7-3 and TRBJ2-3; possibly TRBD2 for D (6 bases). The CDR3 sequence is 18 residues long. Germline V CDR1 and CDR2: SGHTA, FQGTGA. The ends were cut back, 2 bases at V and 3 bases at J, with 21 bases in the middle. CDR3 sequence reads: CASSLPFAGGGETDTQYF. The CDR3 region has the DNA TGTGCCAGCAGCTTACCCTTCGCCGGAGGCGGGGAGACAGATACGCAGTATTTT.

This rearrangement joins TRBV5-4 to TRBJ2-3; the match to TRBD2 covers 9 bases. The CDR3 contains 18 residues. V lost 0 bases and J lost 0; bases outside the gene matches: 8. Germline CDR1 reads SGHNT; CDR2 reads YYREEE (reference sequence). The CDR3 reads CASSLDARAGGSTDTQYF. DNA for the CDR3: TGTGCCAGCAGCTTGGATGCTCGAGCGGGGGGCAGCACAGATACGCAGTATTTT.

The rearrangement uses TRBV7-8 and TRBJ2-2; D is perhaps TRBD2 (7 bases). The CDR3 runs 15 residues. The germline V gene has CDR1 SGHVS and CDR2 FQNEAQ. The V and J ends lost 5 bases and 4 bases respectively, with 14 bases between them. As DNA, the CDR3 is TGTGCCAGCAGCCCCTTAGGGGGGGGCACCGGGGAGCTGTTTTTT. It specifies CASSPLGGGTGELFF.

The chain joins TRBV4-1 to TRBJ2-7; D gene uncertain. V shed 3 bases and J shed 0 bases, with 9 bases lying between them. The CDR3 covers 14 residues. The germline V gene has CDR1 MGHRA and CDR2 YSYEKL. The chain's CDR3 is CASSHRHDSYEQYV. For the CDR3, the DNA is TGCGCCAGCAGCCACCGACACGACTCCTACGAGCAGTACGTC.

The chain couples TRBV6-5 to TRBJ1-3, with a possible D match to TRBD1 (5 bases). V lost 5 bases and J lost 5, with 10 bases in between. The CDR3 runs 13 residues. In germline, CDR1 is MNHEY, CDR2 SVGAGI. Written as DNA, the CDR3 is TGTGCCAGCAGTCAGGGAATCCGAAACACCATATATTTT. Its translation is CASSQGIRNTIYF.

This clone has only one observation. The V call is TRBV3-1 (or the pseudogene TRBV3-2), the J call TRBJ2-7; 8 bases fit TRBD1. This CDR3 region has 16 residues. With 3 bases clipped from V and 3 bases from J, the junction kept 10 bases outside the gene matches. CDR1 and CDR2 (germline): LGHDT, YNNKEL (reference sequence). The CDR3 coding sequence is TGTGCCAGCAGCCACCCGGGGACAGGCCCCTTCTACGAGCAGTACTTC. It yields the protein CASSHPGTGPFYEQYF.

This clone was detected only once. J is TRBJ1-4 and V is TRBV19; D unresolved. V gave up 8 bases and J gave up 8 bases, with 18 bases separating them. CDR1 and CDR2 from the germline V gene are LNHDA and SQIVND (reference sequence). There are 14 residues in the CDR3. The CDR3 spells CASLSRGDGEKLFF. The CDR3 nucleotides read TGTGCCAGTTTGAGTCGGGGAGATGGAGAAAAACTGTTTTTT.

V gene TRBV11-3 combines with J gene TRBJ2-7; 7 bases map to TRBD1. The CDR3 contains 16 residues. CDR1 and CDR2 (germline): SGHNT, YENEEA. The junction had 18 bases not matched to a gene; V was cut back by 9 bases and J by 4 bases. The CDR3 sequence: CASSPHTDRVMYEQYV. The CDR3 coding sequence is TGTGCCAGTAGCCCACACACTGACAGGGTTATGTACGAGCAGTACGTC.

V and J are TRBV2 and TRBJ2-7, with 7 bases that match TRBD1. With 1 base clipped from V and 3 bases from J, the junction kept 3 bases outside the gene matches. The germline V gene has CDR1 SNHLY and CDR2 FYNNEI. This CDR3 region has 14 residues. The DNA of the CDR3 is TGTGCCAGCAGTGAAGAGGACAGGTACTACGAGCAGTACGTC. Its translation: CASSEEDRYYEQYV.

The CDR3 DNA reads TGCAGCGCTACGTACGGACAGAAAAACACTGAAGCTTTCTTT. Its translation: CSATYGQKNTEAFF. The chain has TRBV29-1 and TRBJ1-1; maybe TRBD1 (6 bases). V dropped 7 bases and J dropped 2 bases, with 17 bases sitting between them. Germline V gene sequence: CDR1 SQVTM, CDR2 ANQGSEA. The CDR3 consists of 14 residues.

V is TRBV6-4 and J is TRBJ1-6, with D maybe TRBD1 (5 bases). Trimming took off 5 bases at V and 5 bases at J, with 10 bases between the two ends. Looked up from germline, CDR1 is MRHNA and CDR2 is SNTAGT. The CDR3 extends over 14 amino acids. The CDR3, as DNA: TGTGCCAGCAGTCCCGCGGGGGATAATTCACCCCTCCACTTT. Amino acids: CASSPAGDNSPLHF.

The CDR3 DNA is TGTGCCAGCTTGAGGGGGGACAGGGGCGACACCATATATTTT. Translated, it gives CASLRGDRGDTIYF. The J gene is TRBJ1-3, the V gene TRBV28; 10 nucleotides line up with TRBD1. The V gene end was trimmed by 8 bases and the J gene end by 8 bases; junction bases not matched to a gene: 9. Germline values: CDR1 MDHEN, CDR2 SYDVKM. This CDR3 comprises 14 residues.

This sequence joins TRBV3-1 (or the pseudogene TRBV3-2) and TRBJ2-5; D may be TRBD1 (6 bases). CDR3 length: 16 residues. V was pared by 5 bases and J by 3 bases, with 19 bases between. Germline CDR1 reads LGHDT; CDR2 reads YNNKEL (reference sequence). This CDR3 reads CASSTTGPPPKETQYF. The CDR3 DNA sequence: TGTGCCAGCAGCACCACAGGGCCCCCACCGAAAGAGACCCAGTACTTC.

The gene calls are TRBV24-1 and TRBJ2-2; D unclear. The CDR3 runs 14 residues. Germline V gene sequence: CDR1 KGHDR, CDR2 SFDVKD. V shed 5 bases and J shed 3 bases, with 9 bases lying between them. Here the CDR3 DNA reads TGTGCCACCAGTGTGGCCGCAGACACCGGGGAGCTGTTTTTT. It is translated as CATSVAADTGELFF.

V and J are TRBV7-8 and TRBJ2-5; no clear D. The V and J ends lost 1 base and 5 bases respectively, with 11 bases between them. The CDR3 loop spans 14 amino acids. Germline V CDR1 and CDR2: SGHVS, FQNEAQ. DNA for the CDR3: TGTGCCAGCAGCTTAGGGGTACTATGGGAGACCCAGTACTTC. It is translated as CASSLGVLWETQYF.

The V and J genes are TRBV7-9 and TRBJ1-2; 11 bases are shared with TRBD1. CDR3 length: 15 amino acids. Germline loops: CDR1 SEHNR, CDR2 FQNEAQ (reference sequence). V gave up 5 bases and J gave up 3 bases; unmatched junction bases: 5. The CDR3 bases are TGTGCCAGCAGCGAAAGGACAGGGGGCGACTATGGCTACACCTTC. Its translation is CASSERTGGDYGYTF.

The chain combines TRBV5-5 with TRBJ1-4, with TRBD1 as a possible D gene (6 bases). Per germline, CDR1 SGHKS and CDR2 YYEKEE (reference sequence). V was trimmed by 6 bases and J by 8 bases, leaving 14 bases between them. The length of the CDR3 is 13 residues. CDR3 in amino acids: CASTFGGEEKLFF. The CDR3 DNA reads TGTGCCAGCACCTTTGGGGGCGAGGAAAAACTGTTTTTT.

The chain joins TRBV11-2 to TRBJ2-5; the match to TRBD2 covers 10 bases. CDR1 and CDR2 from the germline V gene are SGHAT and FQNNGV. The J segment lost 4 bases and the V segment lost 5 bases, leaving 4 bases of the junction unmatched. The CDR3 spans 14 residues. This CDR3 reads CASSKRGGRETQYF. CDR3 DNA sequence: TGTGCCAGCAGCAAGCGGGGGGGTCGAGAGACCCAGTACTTC.

This clone was observed a few times. V usage is TRBV5-1 and J usage is TRBJ1-1, with 9 bases matching TRBD1. Germline-derived CDR1 and CDR2 are SGHRS and YFSETQ. The CDR3 is 14 residues long. The trim removed 9 bases at V and 1 base at J, leaving 7 bases unmatched. The CDR3 loop reads CATPGQGRNTEAFF. The DNA of the CDR3 is TGCGCCACACCGGGACAGGGAAGGAACACTGAAGCTTTCTTT.

At least ten counts were recorded for this clone. J is TRBJ2-7 and V is TRBV6-4; the match to TRBD1 covers 8 bases. This CDR3 spans 16 amino acids. The ends lost 4 bases at V and 0 bases at J; junction bases unmatched: 8. The germline V gene encodes CDR1 MRHNA and CDR2 SNTAGT. CDR3 bases: TGTGCCAGCAGTGCCCTCGACAGGGGAGACTCCTACGAGCAGTACGTC. Translation: CASSALDRGDSYEQYV.

This clone was seen a few times. The V gene is TRBV12-3 or TRBV12-4, the J gene TRBJ2-5; D may be TRBD1 (6 bases). Trimming cost V 6 bases and J 4 bases, with 12 bases left between them. This CDR3 is 13 amino acids long. The CDR3 spells CASRNRVGETQYF. CDR3 DNA: TGTGCCAGCAGAAACAGGGTGGGAGAGACCCAGTACTTC.

In DNA form, the CDR3 reads TGTGCCAGCAGCCAAAGCCCTGGGGCGGGCTACACCTTC. Amino acid sequence: CASSQSPGAGYTF. This sequence joins TRBV7-3 and TRBJ1-2, with D perhaps matching TRBD1 (5 bases). This CDR3 region has 13 residues. Germline V gene data show CDR1 as SGHTA and CDR2 as FQGTGA. V gave up 5 bases and J gave up 8 bases, with 15 bases separating them. Full variable domain (remainder filled in from reference TRBV7-3 and TRBJ1-2): GAGVSQTPSNKVTEKGKYVELRCDPISGHTALYWYRQSLGQGPEFLIYFQGTGAADDSGLPNDRFFAVRPEGSVSTLKIQRTERGDSAVYLCASSQSPGAGYTFGSGTRLTVV.

The rearrangement joins TRBV12-3 or TRBV12-4 to TRBJ1-2; 9 positions match TRBD1. The junction had 5 bases not matched to a gene; V was cut back by 6 bases and J by 6 bases. This CDR3 comprises 13 residues. The CDR3, as DNA: TGTGCCAGCAGGGGAGACAGGGGGGATGGCTACACCTTC. Its translation: CASRGDRGDGYTF.

CDR3 in amino acids: CASAPGRDNAGNTIYF. For the CDR3, the DNA is TGTGCCAGCGCACCAGGCCGGGACAACGCTGGAAACACCATATATTTT. The V call is TRBV3-1 (or the pseudogene TRBV3-2), the J call TRBJ1-3; possible D gene TRBD1, 6 bases. The CDR3 consists of 16 residues. Germline loops: CDR1 LGHDT, CDR2 YNNKEL (reference sequence). Trimming took off 8 bases at V and 2 bases at J, with 19 bases between the two ends.

The rearrangement joins TRBV7-8 to TRBJ2-3; TRBD2 agrees at 7 bases. The CDR3 sequence is 14 residues long. Germline CDR1 and CDR2: SGHVS and FQNEAQ. With V trimmed by 5 bases and J by 6 bases, 8 bases remained unmatched. The CDR3 loop reads CASSTRTRSDTQYF. Written as DNA, the CDR3 is TGTGCCAGCAGCACCCGGACTAGATCCGATACGCAGTATTTT.